A single TCR beta chain is shown here with its context. No antigen is known for it. Base-call qualities are not available, and no considerably larger clone is one nucleotide away. The immunoSEQ Assay, a bias-controlled multiplex PCR, was used to amplify TCRbeta CDR3 regions from genomic DNA. The published analysis was carried out like this. Within the assay, amplification of reference gene primers was used to estimate how many nucleated cells each sample contained. Sequence reads were collapsed and filtered to measure the absolute abundance of every unique TCRbeta CDR3 rearrangement. For each sample, productive Simpson clonality was calculated by taking the square root of Simpson's diversity index across productive rearrangements. TCRdb retrieved this table from immuneACCESS and kept in-frame rearrangements only. Not all clones are present; in checked studies, unresolved V genes account for under half, and no reason is known for the remainder. The D gene and trimming were derived from the DNA, and the V and J assignments and clone size from that table. The sample contains about 140,000 clones, approximately 89% of them found a single time. The ten largest clones take up around 1.5% of the sample.

The sample originates from a study of blood T cell repertoires in COVID-19 (dated by TCRdb to 2020 to 2021). About the full investigation: Samples from collaborators originated in the United States, Italy and Spain and spanned both the acute and convalescent phases of COVID-19. The prospective study material was composed of cDNA or gDNA derived from T cells, B-cell-depleted T cells, or PBMCs. Deeply sampled blood TCRbeta repertoires from subjects exposed to, actively infected with, or recovered from COVID-19 were included in the dataset. The repertoires were released in a freely available public database meant as a resource for research on the immune response to SARS-CoV-2. Samples were obtained from the ongoing ImmuneRACE study (first 160 participants) and from over 1,000 subjects provided by 6 global collaborators. Nearly every sample came with metadata listing a de-identified subject ID, COVID-19 status, age in years and sex. Where HLA class I and class II types were available, the types were taken from metadata supplied by the sample provider, not from assay-based typing. Overall study outcomes, separate from this receptor: Clinical and demographic metadata were provided uncurated, with the amount varying by source and participant.

Whole blood was collected in K2EDTA tubes by collaborating institutions according to the institutions' own protocols. For TCRbeta analysis, collaborators shipped samples in one of three forms: frozen whole blood, isolated PBMCs, or DNA extracted from either of those sample types. Reading from cysteine to phenylalanine, the CDR3 counts 16 amino acids. Just CDR3 DNA is preserved here, 48 bases in frame from base 1. Trimming takes 7 bases off V and 2 bases off J; junction bases not matched to a gene: 12. CDR1 and CDR2 (ENHRY, SYGVKD) derive from the germline V gene. This receptor was identified in a human donor in a cohort sampled during active COVID-19. Sequencing was done on a sample of peripheral blood. The chain is encoded by TRBV10-3 joined to TRBJ2-3, with 7 middle bases fitting TRBD2. The CDR3 reads CAITAGERGFTDTQYF. The DNA sequence is TGTGCCATCACCGCCGGGGAGCGGGGTTTCACAGATACGCAGTATTTT.